The 3 T cell receptor beta chains below all came from one sample that was sequenced in a study of CD8+ T cells in alopecia areata. RNA extraction and reverse transcription yielded cDNA as sequencing template. This table comes from immunoSEQ multiplex PCR, and its TCRdb copy is limited to in-frame clones, with some not included. Sampling found around 300,000 clones, none seen once. The pooled cutaneous lymph node cells were sorted using several markers (CD4, CD8alpha, NKG2D, NKG2ACE and others). Material: CD4+ T cells sorted from a lymph node. The origin of the receptors is a C3H/HeJ mouse with alopecia areata. The strain's MHC haplotype is H2-k.

This clone was observed a handful of times. Gene names are mouse gene names. CDR3 bases read: TGCACCTGCAGTGGGACAGGGAATTCCTATAATTCGCCC. Translation gives CTCSGTGNSYNSP. Given in full, the CDR3 is CTCSGTGNSYNSPLYF. The chain uses TRBV1 and TRBJ1-6; 8 positions agree with TRBD1. Read sequence stops 3 residues before the CDR3 end, and the germline J gene provides the missing end. TRBJ1-6 is recorded as an ORF, its role being uncertain. J lost 0 bases, V lost 4 bases, and 2 bases had no gene match. The CDR3 covers 16 residues. The germline CDR1 and CDR2 sequences are NSQYPW and LRSPGD (reference sequence).

This clone was counted a few times. Gene names refer to mouse genes. The read terminates 4 residues before the CDR3 end, so the remaining end is supplied by the germline J gene. The V and J genes are TRBV1 and TRBJ2-2; 10 bases are a match to TRBD1. The V segment lost 6 bases and the J segment 4 bases; nucleotides outside the gene matches: 2. This CDR3 comprises 14 residues. Germline V gene sequence: CDR1 NSQYPW, CDR2 LRSPGD (reference sequence). The CDR3 loop is CTCRDRGSTGQLYF. The part of the CDR3 DNA that was read is TGCACCTGCAGGGACAGGGGGAGCACCGGG.

This clone occurred a few times. The genes are named according to mouse. Read sequence stops 4 residues before the CDR3 end, and the germline J gene provides the missing end. The chain carries TRBV13-3 and TRBJ2-3; D possibly corresponds to TRBD1 (6 bases). The CDR3 loop spans 16 amino acids. Between the trimmed V and J ends, which lost 1 base and 0 bases, there was a span of 12 bases. The germline gives CDR1 NNHDY, CDR2 SYVADS. The CDR3 spells CASSDWTASSAETLYF. The CDR3 bases that were read are TGTGCCAGCAGTGATTGGACAGCATCTAGTGCAGAA.